This T cell receptor (beta chain) was retrieved from a study of blood T cell repertoires in COVID-19. Produced via immunoSEQ multiplex PCR; TCRdb's table is partial and in-frame only. The sample lists 110,000 to 150,000 clones; 82% were seen once. The CDR3 is 14 residues long. Trimming removed 3 bases at V and 8 bases at J, with 17 bases between. Looked up from germline, CDR1 is SGHNT and CDR2 is YYREEE (reference sequence). This chain connects TRBV5-4 to TRBJ1-1; weak D call: TRBD1 (5 bases). This TCR was sampled from a woman aged 80 or over with acute or convalescent COVID-19. The sequencing input was peripheral blood. The DNA of the CDR3 is TGTGCCAGCAGCTCTCGTAGCGGGACGTCGGAAGCTTTCTTT. Translation: CASSSRSGTSEAFF.